Following are 10 T cell receptor beta chains from one sample sequenced in a study of regulatory T cells in long-lasting Graves disease. As to time point: newly diagnosed GD, antithyroid drugs for less than 3 months. The TCR library was made from RNA that had been extracted from PBMCs in TRIzol. Arm-PCR of CDR3 regions with iRepertoire HTBI primers generated TCR beta libraries. TCRdb re-called the multiplex PCR reads through MiXCR, storing one row per CDR3 protein. The top ten hold 12% of the sample, which has around 480,000 distinct CDR3 sequences, roughly 15% seen once. Separately, the same data were catalogued under a study of T cells in Graves' hyperthyroidism and ophthalmopathy.

The material was peripheral blood mononuclear cells (PBMCs), obtained at new diagnosis, from a patient treated with antithyroid drugs. These receptors all stem from a man aged 35-49 years with Graves disease.

This clonotype has only a few counts. This sequence joins TRBV2 and TRBJ1-2; 11 bases fit TRBD1. J was trimmed by 7 bases and V by 2 bases; bases with no gene match: 3. Germline CDR1 and CDR2: SNHLY and FYNNEI. The CDR3 runs 14 residues. The CDR3 DNA reads as TGTGCCAGCAGTGAACCTGGACAGGGGGCTGGCTACACCTTC. Translation: CASSEPGQGAGYTF.

The sample holds many counts of this clonotype. This chain joins TRBV5-1 and TRBJ2-1; D is unclear. Germline lookup yields CDR1 SGHRS and CDR2 YFSETQ. Deletions cut 3 bases from V and 8 bases from J, with 9 bases between. The CDR3 is 12 residues long. CDR3 residues: CASSSHPHEQFF. CDR3 nucleotides: TGCGCCAGCAGCTCCCATCCACATGAGCAGTTCTTC.

This clonotype was counted many times. The chain is built from TRBV27 and TRBJ2-7, with 7 positions matching TRBD1. This CDR3 contains 15 residues. With V trimmed by 5 bases and J by 0 bases, 7 bases remained unmatched. Per the germline V gene, CDR1 is MNHEY and CDR2 is SMNVEV (reference sequence). CDR3 nucleotide sequence: TGTGCCAGCAGTGGGGGACAGCTGAGCTCCTACGAGCAGTACTTC. This encodes CASSGGQLSSYEQYF.

A few counts support this clonotype. The J gene is TRBJ2-7, the V gene TRBV6-5; 7 bases are shared with TRBD1. CDR3 length: 16 residues. Trimming took 2 bases from V and 3 from J; bases not matched to a gene: 10. Germline CDR1 is MNHEY and CDR2 is SVGAGI. As DNA, the CDR3 is TGTGCCAGCAGTTACCAGACAGGGCCTCCTTTCTACGAGCAGTACTTC. Translated: CASSYQTGPPFYEQYF.

This clonotype was counted between two and nine times. This chain joins TRBV7-2 and TRBJ1-5; TRBD1 is a possible D gene (5 bases). Germline V gene lookup returns CDR1 SGHTA and CDR2 FQGNSA. V was cut by 1 base and J by 6 bases, with 10 bases left in between. CDR3 length: 14 amino acids. The CDR3 protein is CASSLGEGVQPQHF. For the CDR3, the DNA is TGTGCCAGCAGCTTAGGTGAAGGGGTTCAGCCCCAGCATTTT.

This clonotype was seen at least ten times. J is TRBJ2-7 and V is TRBV20-1; D is unresolved. V was cut by 3 bases and J by 7 bases, with 10 bases left in between. CDR1 and CDR2 from the germline V gene are DFQATT and SNEGSKA (reference sequence). There are 11 residues in the CDR3. The chain's CDR3 is CSASVVSEQYF. CDR3 DNA sequence: TGCAGTGCTAGTGTAGTCAGTGAGCAGTACTTC.

This clonotype was found a few times. This chain links TRBV13 with TRBJ2-1; D is possibly TRBD1 (5 bases). V lost 5 bases to trimming and J lost 0 bases, with 14 bases between them. The V gene's germline CDR1 is PRHDT and CDR2 FYEKMQ (reference sequence). The CDR3 runs 16 residues. CDR3 in amino acids: CASSPTGKSSYNEQFF. DNA of the CDR3: TGTGCCAGCAGCCCTACAGGAAAGAGCTCCTACAATGAGCAGTTCTTC. Based on the CDR3 plus reference TRBV13 and TRBJ2-1, the full variable domain is AAGVIQSPRHLIKEKRETATLKCYPIPRHDTVYWYQQGPGQDPQFLISFYEKMQSDKGSIPDRFSAQQFSDYHSELNMSSLELGDSALYFCASSPTGKSSYNEQFFGPGTRLTVL.

This clonotype was seen a few times. The chain recombines TRBV30 with TRBJ2-7; D might be TRBD2 (6 bases). There are 13 residues in the CDR3. Looked up from germline, CDR1 is GTSNPN and CDR2 is SVGIG (reference sequence). Between the trimmed V and J ends, which lost 0 bases and 9 bases, there was a span of 15 bases. CDR3 bases: TGTGCCTGGAGTGTACAACTAGCTGGCGGGCAGTACTTC. This translates into CAWSVQLAGGQYF.

This clonotype appeared many times. The genes are TRBV7-2 and TRBJ2-5, with D perhaps matching TRBD2 (5 bases). Germline CDR1 reads SGHTA; CDR2 reads FQGNSA. The V gene lost 2 bases and the J gene lost 9 bases, with 7 bases spanning the gap. There are 11 residues in the CDR3. The DNA of the CDR3 is TGTGCCAGCAGCTTAACGGGATCCCAGTACTTC. Its translation: CASSLTGSQYF.

This clonotype showed up many times. V usage is TRBV5-1 and J usage is TRBJ2-1, with 9 bases identical to TRBD2. V gave up 3 bases and J gave up 4 bases; unmatched junction bases: 8. This CDR3 comprises 16 residues. The germline gives CDR1 SGHRS, CDR2 YFSETQ. CDR3 sequence reads: CASSSPSGTMYNEQFF. The CDR3 DNA is TGCGCCAGCAGCTCCCCTAGCGGGACAATGTACAATGAGCAGTTCTTC. Drawing the rest from reference TRBV5-1 and TRBJ2-1, the complete variable domain is KAGVTQTPRYLIKTRGQQVTLSCSPISGHRSVSWYQQTPGQGLQFLFEYFSETQRNKGNFPGRFSGRQFSNSRSEMNVSTLELGDSALYLCASSSPSGTMYNEQFFGPGTRLTVL.